This entry lists 22 T cell receptor beta chains sequenced from one sample in a study of blood T cell repertoires in COVID-19. Here immunoSEQ multiplex PCR was the method, and the copy in TCRdb shows in-frame clones only, minus some. The sample holds some 150,000 clones, 84% seen once. Material for sequencing was peripheral blood. The receptor source for this set is a human donor in a cohort sampled during active COVID-19.

The J gene is TRBJ2-7, the V gene TRBV30, with 10 bases identical to TRBD1. The V segment lost 2 bases and the J segment 2 bases; nucleotides outside the gene matches: 3. CDR3 length: 14 residues. CDR1 is GTSNPN, CDR2 SVGIG, per germline (reference sequence). CDR3 loop: CAWSTGTGAYEQYF. CDR3 nucleotide sequence: TGTGCCTGGAGTACCGGGACAGGGGCCTACGAGCAGTACTTC.

This rearrangement joins TRBV18 to TRBJ1-5; tentatively, D is TRBD1 (5 bases). V lost 8 bases and J 11 bases, leaving 19 bases between the germline ends. Per germline, CDR1 KGHSH and CDR2 LQKENI. CDR3 length: 13 residues. CDR3 in DNA: TGTGCCAGCGCGGGGCCGGGAGAAGGAGCCCAGCATTTT. This encodes CASAGPGEGAQHF. The full variable domain, rest sourced from reference TRBV18 and TRBJ1-5, is NAGVMQNPRHLVRRRGQEARLRCSPMKGHSHVYWYRQLPEEGLKFMVYLQKENIIDESGMPKERFSAEFPKEGPSILRIQQVVRGDSAAYFCASAGPGEGAQHFGDGTRLSIL.

This clone appeared a single time. CDR3 amino acids: CASSGGGISGANVLTF. For the CDR3, the DNA is TGCGCCAGCAGCGGGGGAGGAATCTCTGGGGCCAACGTCCTGACTTTC. V and J are TRBV5-1 and TRBJ2-6; a weak D match, TRBD2 (6 bases). The CDR3 contains 16 residues. Germline CDR1 and CDR2: SGHRS and YFSETQ. Between the trimmed V and J ends, which lost 4 bases and 0 bases, there was a span of 11 bases.

The gene calls are TRBV5-4 and TRBJ2-2; weak D call: TRBD1 (7 bases). The CDR3 runs 14 residues. Deletions cut 4 bases from V and 4 bases from J, with 11 bases between. Per germline, CDR1 SGHNT and CDR2 YYREEE (reference sequence). Here the CDR3 reads CASSQGGVTGELFF. Written as DNA, the CDR3 is TGTGCCAGCAGCCAGGGGGGAGTCACCGGGGAGCTGTTTTTT.

The chain is built from TRBV7-2 and TRBJ1-4, with a possible D match to TRBD1 (5 bases). CDR1 and CDR2 from the germline V gene are SGHTA and FQGNSA. The CDR3 totals 14 residues. Deletions cut 5 bases from V and 11 bases from J, with 18 bases between. This CDR3 is CASSPATENPKLFF. As DNA, the CDR3 is TGTGCCAGCAGCCCTGCGACAGAGAACCCTAAACTGTTTTTT.

The chain joins TRBV11-2 to TRBJ2-7, with 8 bases identical to TRBD1. The CDR3 loop spans 14 amino acids. The ends lost 2 bases at V and 4 bases at J; junction bases unmatched: 4. Germline CDR1 reads SGHAT; CDR2 reads FQNNGV. Here the CDR3 DNA reads TGTGCCAGCAGCTTATCAGGGGGCGCGTACGAGCAGTACTTC. Translation: CASSLSGGAYEQYF.

This clone appeared once. The V and J genes are TRBV3-1 (or the pseudogene TRBV3-2) and TRBJ2-7; D is perhaps TRBD1 (6 bases). CDR3 length: 24 residues. CDR1 is LGHDT and CDR2 is YNNKEL in the germline V gene (reference sequence). Between the trimmed V and J ends, which lost 1 base and 12 bases, there was a span of 49 bases. The CDR3 is CASSQGAHAWTITADPVWTVSGYF. CDR3 DNA: TGTGCCAGCAGCCAAGGTGCCCACGCCTGGACGATCACGGCAGACCCGGTTTGGACAGTCTCCGGGTACTTC.

This chain joins TRBV18 and TRBJ1-3; 7 positions match TRBD1. V shed 4 bases and J 4 bases; nucleotides not matched to a gene: 1. CDR1 and CDR2 from the germline V gene are KGHSH and LQKENI. This CDR3 has 13 amino acids. The CDR3 sequence: CASSQGAGNTIYF. The CDR3, as DNA: TGTGCCAGCTCACAGGGGGCAGGAAACACCATATATTTT. Full variable domain (missing parts from reference TRBV18 and TRBJ1-3): NAGVMQNPRHLVRRRGQEARLRCSPMKGHSHVYWYRQLPEEGLKFMVYLQKENIIDESGMPKERFSAEFPKEGPSILRIQQVVRGDSAAYFCASSQGAGNTIYFGEGSWLTVV.

This sequence joins TRBV10-3 and TRBJ2-3, with no clear D. V lost 6 bases, J lost 2 bases, and 6 bases lay in between. This CDR3 has 12 residues. CDR1 and CDR2 from the germline V gene are ENHRY and SYGVKD. The CDR3 sequence: CAIRTHTDTQYF. As DNA, the CDR3 is TGTGCCATCAGAACACACACAGATACGCAGTATTTT.

The chain links TRBV5-1 to TRBJ2-5; the D gene is possibly TRBD1 (6 bases). Germline V CDR1 and CDR2: SGHRS, YFSETQ. Trimming pared 3 bases from V and 3 bases from J, leaving 12 bases between. There are 14 residues in the CDR3. CDR3 nucleotide sequence: TGCGCCAGCAGCTCCCCAGGGGCAGAAGAGACCCAGTACTTC. Protein product: CASSSPGAEETQYF.

V usage is TRBV3-1 (or the pseudogene TRBV3-2) and J usage is TRBJ1-6, with TRBD1 as a possible D gene (5 bases). Germline V gives CDR1 LGHDT, CDR2 YNNKEL (reference sequence). Trimming stripped 0 bases from V and 10 bases from J, with 7 bases between. The CDR3 is 13 amino acids. CDR3 sequence (DNA): TGTGCCAGCAGCCAAGATGGACACTCACCCCTCCACTTT. It specifies CASSQDGHSPLHF.

This clone showed up just once. The chain links TRBV5-4 to TRBJ2-7; 7 bases are shared with TRBD1. CDR3 size: 14 residues. After removal of 0 bases from V and 5 bases from J, the junction contained 5 bases not matched to a gene. CDR1 is SGHNT, CDR2 YYREEE, per germline (reference sequence). In nucleotides, the CDR3 is TGTGCCAGCAGCTTGGCTGACAGGGCAGACGAGCAGTACTTC. This gives the protein CASSLADRADEQYF.

The J gene is TRBJ2-1, the V gene TRBV7-8, with 8 bases identical to TRBD1. Germline V lookup: CDR1 SGHVS, CDR2 FQNEAQ. The V gene end was trimmed by 2 bases and the J gene end by 4 bases; junction bases not matched to a gene: 4. CDR3 length: 15 residues. DNA for the CDR3: TGTGCCAGCAGCTTAAGGACAGGGTTATACAATGAGCAGTTCTTC. Protein: CASSLRTGLYNEQFF.

This chain connects TRBV6-5 to TRBJ1-5, with 9 bases lining up with TRBD1. Per the germline V gene, CDR1 is MNHEY and CDR2 is SVGAGI. V lost 7 bases to trimming and J lost 2 bases; unmatched junction nucleotides: 6. The CDR3 runs to 15 residues. DNA for the CDR3: TGTGCCAGCACCCCGGGACAGGGTGGCAATCAGCCCCAGCATTTT. It specifies CASTPGQGGNQPQHF.

This clone has just a few counts. The chain has TRBV19 and TRBJ1-1; D is undetermined. Trimming shortened V by 5 bases and J by 4 bases, and 17 bases separated the two germline ends. This CDR3 has 15 residues. Germline V gene sequence: CDR1 LNHDA, CDR2 SQIVND (reference sequence). CDR3 sequence reads: CASSVHRVLGTEAFF. CDR3 bases: TGTGCCAGTAGTGTCCACCGGGTCCTCGGCACTGAAGCTTTCTTT.

The rearrangement uses TRBV4-1 and TRBJ2-2; 8 positions agree with TRBD1. The V gene's germline CDR1 is MGHRA and CDR2 YSYEKL. The CDR3 is 17 amino acids. J was trimmed by 1 base and V by 0 bases; bases with no gene match: 4. CDR3 sequence reads: CASSQEPGTGNTGELFF. The DNA of the CDR3 is TGCGCCAGCAGCCAAGAACCTGGGACAGGGAACACCGGGGAGCTGTTTTTT.

The chain links TRBV5-1 to TRBJ2-5; TRBD2 might be the D (6 bases). Trimming left V 0 bases short and J 5 bases short, with 20 bases between. This CDR3 is 17 amino acids long. Germline V gives CDR1 SGHRS, CDR2 YFSETQ. In DNA, the CDR3 is TGCGCCAGCAGCTTGGATGGCTGGGGGGAAGGCAGGGAGACCCAGTACTTC. It codes for CASSLDGWGEGRETQYF.

The V gene is TRBV5-1, the J gene TRBJ2-1, with TRBD2 matching over 7 bases. Germline V gene sequence: CDR1 SGHRS, CDR2 YFSETQ. J gave up 8 bases and V 1 base, and 6 bases lay outside the gene matches. The CDR3 totals 14 residues. In DNA form, the CDR3 reads TGCGCCAGCAGCTTGACTAGACGGGGGGATGAGCAGTTCTTC. It specifies CASSLTRRGDEQFF.

The chain couples TRBV20-1 to TRBJ2-1; weak D call: TRBD2 (6 bases). The germline V gene has CDR1 DFQATT and CDR2 SNEGSKA (reference sequence). Trimming pared 3 bases from V and 0 bases from J, leaving 12 bases between. The CDR3 extends over 15 amino acids. DNA for the CDR3: TGCAGTGCTAGTCCCCCGACTAGCTCCTACAATGAGCAGTTCTTC. Residues: CSASPPTSSYNEQFF.

The CDR3 coding sequence is TGTGCCAGCAGCTTAGATGAATTAGGAGCAAAGCATGGCTACACCTTC. As protein: CASSLDELGAKHGYTF. J is TRBJ1-2 and V is TRBV11-3; D remains unclear. V was shortened by 0 bases and J by 6 bases, with 17 bases between the two germline ends. The germline V gene has CDR1 SGHNT and CDR2 YENEEA. The CDR3 is 16 residues long.

The genes are TRBV29-1 and TRBJ2-7; TRBD1 is a possible D gene (6 bases). Germline CDR1 is SQVTM and CDR2 is ANQGSEA. V was shortened by 3 bases and J by 9 bases, with 9 bases between the two germline ends. CDR3 size: 10 residues. CDR3 DNA sequence: TGCAGCGTTGATCAGGGGAGGCAGTACTTC. It yields the protein CSVDQGRQYF.

The chain has TRBV6-5 and TRBJ2-6, with TRBD1 identical over 7 bases. Germline V gene data show CDR1 as MNHEY and CDR2 as SVGAGI. With 7 bases clipped from V and 2 bases from J, the junction kept 2 bases outside the gene matches. The CDR3 totals 14 residues. The DNA for the CDR3 is TGTGCCAGCACCCAGGGGGCTGGGGCCAACGTCCTGACTTTC. It specifies CASTQGAGANVLTF.